This is a list of T cell receptor beta chains from one sample in a study of T cell responses to AZD1222 COVID-19 vaccine. Libraries were prepared by immunoSEQ multiplex PCR; TCRdb keeps only in-frame clonotypes and omits some of them. Of some 120,000 clones listed, around 90% are singletons. The sample consisted of peripheral blood, taken on day 0 of AZD1222 vaccination. Receptor source: an adult in good health. The CDR3 runs from the conserved cysteine through the conserved F or W. D genes are given only for firm matches. Clone size appears in some rows only: once, few, many, or a class for an expanded clone.

V	D	size	CDR3
TRBV18	NA	once	CASSPSTGYGYTF
TRBV19	NA	once	CASSQGIYEQYF
TRBV3-1/TRBV3-2	TRBD1	NA	CASSRQGEGEAFF
TRBV10-3	TRBD1	NA	CAIRERGQGAGYGYTF
TRBV5-6	NA	NA	CASSFYSLMNTEAFF
TRBV12-2	NA	few	CASRLDRGLTGELFF
TRBV19	NA	NA	CASSIASRVAKNIQYF
TRBV4-3	NA	NA	CASSQEINTNTGELFF
TRBV18	TRBD1	NA	CASSPMGQTPLHF
TRBV20-1	NA	NA	CSAPVNTEAFF
TRBV30	NA	NA	CAWSVGGSSGNTIYF
TRBV14	TRBD1	few	CASSDRGNSGNTIYF
TRBV30	TRBD2	NA	CAWSRGGGAYEQYF
TRBV19	NA	NA	CASSIASVTDTQYF
TRBV6-2/TRBV6-3	NA	NA	CASSFSGGETQYF
TRBV19	NA	few	CASSISLMNTEAFF
TRBV7-9	NA	NA	CASSLTIYGYTF
TRBV5-6	NA	NA	CASSFSPRRNTEAFF
TRBV11-2	NA	many	CASSLGHTGNTIYF
TRBV7-2	NA	NA	CASSLAARGGELFF